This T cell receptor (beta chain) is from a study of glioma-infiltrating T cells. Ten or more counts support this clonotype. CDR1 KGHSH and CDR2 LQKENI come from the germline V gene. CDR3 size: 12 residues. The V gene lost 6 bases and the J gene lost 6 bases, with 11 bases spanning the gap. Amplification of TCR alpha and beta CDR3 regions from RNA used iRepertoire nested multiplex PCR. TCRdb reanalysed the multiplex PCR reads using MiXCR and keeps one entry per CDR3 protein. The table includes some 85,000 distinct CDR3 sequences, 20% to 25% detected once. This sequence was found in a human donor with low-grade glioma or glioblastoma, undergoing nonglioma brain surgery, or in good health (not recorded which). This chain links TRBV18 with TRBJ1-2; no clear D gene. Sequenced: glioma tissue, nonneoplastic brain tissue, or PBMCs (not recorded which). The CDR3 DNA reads TGTGCCAGCTCCCTCTCCCGGGATGGCTACACCTTC. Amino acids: CASSLSRDGYTF.